Reported below is one TCR beta chain. Its antigen is not identified. The sample belongs to a study of CD8 T cells in ankylosing spondylitis. Study conclusions and caveats: Earlier reports found some motif variants in synovial fluid and blood in reactive arthritis. One TCR beta motif, made up of seven to nine highly homologous variants, appeared characteristic of ankylosing spondylitis blood. Clones linked to disease were reported to show significant enrichment in matched ankylosing spondylitis synovial fluid.

TCRdb re-derived calls from the 5' RACE reads in MiXCR, one entry per CDR3 protein. The sample lists fewer than 750,000 distinct CDR3 sequences, roughly 20% occurring once. Germline CDR1 reads MGHRA; CDR2 reads YSYEKL. J gave up 4 bases and V 2 bases, and 3 bases lay outside the gene matches. The CDR3 is made up of 15 amino acids. The TCR was taken from a male donor with ankylosing spondylitis. This chain uses TRBV4-1 with TRBJ1-5; 9 nucleotides align to TRBD1. The sequenced sample consisted of blood, either unsorted or a sorted T cell fraction (not recorded which). This CDR3 reads CASSQRGTGNQPQHF. CDR3 coding DNA: TGCGCCAGCAGCCAAAGAGGGACAGGGAATCAGCCCCAGCATTTT.